Following are 21 T cell receptor beta chains from one sample sequenced in a study of metastatic and nonmetastatic thyroid tumors. Every patient was untreated before thyroid surgery. TCRdb re-called clones via MiXCR from the PCR reads. The repertoire consists of fewer than 35,000 clones, with 15% to 20% occurring once and the leading ten covering approximately 13%. Sequencing was performed on blood. These receptors all stem from a male donor with papillary thyroid cancer or a benign thyroid nodule (not recorded which). Some clones in this sample may be carry-over from other donors' samples.

V is TRBV2 and J is TRBJ2-5, with 10 bases fitting TRBD2. Germline trimming cut 9 bases from V and 1 base from J; bases unmatched to any gene: 8. The CDR3 has 15 amino acids. In germline, CDR1 is SNHLY, CDR2 FYNNEI. The CDR3 nucleotides read TGTGCCAGTGGACTAGCGGTCACATTCCAAGAGACCCAGTACTTC. The encoded protein is CASGLAVTFQETQYF. Complete variable domain (other parts from reference TRBV2 and TRBJ2-5): EPEVTQTPSHQVTQMGQEVILRCVPISNHLYFYWYRQILGQKVEFLVSFYNNEISEKSEIFDDQFSVERPDGSNFTLKIRSTKLEDSAMYFCASGLAVTFQETQYFGPGTRLLVL.

Only a few counts were recorded for this clone. The V and J genes are TRBV6-1 and TRBJ2-1; D is possibly TRBD1 (6 bases). The germline gives CDR1 MNHNS, CDR2 SASEGT. With 8 bases removed from V and 4 bases from J, the gap between germline ends came to 9 bases. This CDR3 is built from 12 residues. CDR3 nucleotide sequence: TGTGCCAGCTTAGGGACATACAATGAGCAGTTCTTC. Translated: CASLGTYNEQFF.

Comments on this clone: The junction shows a germline mismatch at one end, possibly a read error. The rearrangement uses TRBV9 and TRBJ2-2, with D possibly matching TRBD2 (6 bases). The CDR3 loop spans 15 amino acids. In germline, CDR1 is SGDLS, CDR2 YYNGEE. The CDR3 DNA sequence: TGTGCCAGCACTACCGGGACTTCGAACATCGGGGAGTTGTTTTTT. Its translation is CASTTGTSNIGELFF.

This clone was seen at least ten times. A much larger clone differs from this one at a single base, so this may be a read error. V gene TRBV28 combines with J gene TRBJ2-7; D not resolved. The CDR3 consists of 13 residues. CDR1 is MDHEN and CDR2 is SYDVKM in the germline V gene. With 9 bases removed from V and 2 bases from J, the gap between germline ends came to 14 bases. CDR3 DNA sequence: TGTGCCAGTTCACCAGCGCTAGCCTACGAGCAGTACTTC. It translates to CASSPALAYEQYF.

V and J are TRBV11-3 and TRBJ2-3, with D possibly TRBD2 on 5 matching bases. Germline V gene sequence: CDR1 SGHNT, CDR2 YENEEA. This CDR3 has 13 amino acids. V lost 4 bases to trimming and J lost 6 bases, with 11 bases between them. CDR3 region: CASSSASGDTQYF. Here the CDR3 DNA reads TGTGCCAGCAGCTCAGCCAGCGGCGATACGCAGTATTTT.

This clone has at least ten counts. This chain uses TRBV7-6 with TRBJ1-2; TRBD1 aligns across 7 bases. This CDR3 is 14 amino acids long. Germline CDR1 and CDR2: SGHVS and FNYEAQ. With V trimmed by 4 bases and J by 2 bases, 4 bases remained unmatched. CDR3 residues: CASSSTGLNYGYTF. The CDR3 nucleotides are TGTGCCAGCAGCTCGACAGGGCTCAACTATGGCTACACCTTC.

In its sample, this clone is medium-sized. CDR3: CASSLAGRSYNEQFF. CDR3 bases: TGTGCCAGCAGCTTAGCGGGACGCTCCTACAATGAGCAGTTCTTC. This chain joins TRBV7-2 and TRBJ2-1; D is possibly TRBD1 or TRBD2 (5 bases each). Germline V gene lookup returns CDR1 SGHTA and CDR2 FQGNSA. With 0 bases removed from V and 0 bases from J, the gap between germline ends came to 6 bases. The CDR3 sequence is 15 residues long. The full variable domain, rest sourced from reference TRBV7-2 and TRBJ2-1, is GAGVSQSPSNKVTEKGKDVELRCDPISGHTALYWYRQSLGQGLEFLIYFQGNSAPDKSGLPSDRFSAERTGGSVSTLTIQRTQQEDSAVYLCASSLAGRSYNEQFFGPGTRLTVL.

The table lists this clone with many counts. The genes are TRBV6-1 and TRBJ1-2; D remains unclear. Per the germline V gene, CDR1 is MNHNS and CDR2 is SASEGT. This CDR3 is built from 12 residues. V was shortened by 6 bases and J by 2 bases, with 7 bases between the two germline ends. CDR3 in DNA: TGTGCCAGCAGCCGACCCAACTATGGCTACACCTTC. Translated, it gives CASSRPNYGYTF.

Many counts were recorded for this clone. This rearrangement joins TRBV15 to TRBJ1-6; 9 bases agree with TRBD1. V lost 5 bases to trimming and J lost 7 bases; unmatched junction nucleotides: 0. The germline V gene encodes CDR1 LNHNV and CDR2 YYDKDF (reference sequence). The CDR3 contains 13 residues. CDR3 sequence (DNA): TGTGCCACCAGCGGACAGGGGAATTCACCCCTCCACTTT. This codes for CATSGQGNSPLHF.

The chain joins TRBV12-3 or TRBV12-4 to TRBJ2-7; D ambiguous. This CDR3 is built from 13 residues. Trimming stripped 5 bases from V and 2 bases from J, with 10 bases between. The CDR3, as DNA: TGTGCCAGCAGTGAAGCAACTACCTACGAGCAGTACTTC. It encodes CASSEATTYEQYF.

In regard to this clone: This may arise from a read error, as a much more abundant clone is one base away. The J gene is TRBJ2-4, the V gene TRBV4-1; D may be TRBD1 or TRBD2 (5 bases each). With the DNA end fitting TRBJ2-5 better, the J assignment may be wrong. This CDR3 is 15 amino acids long. CDR1 and CDR2 from the germline V gene are MGHRA and YSYEKL. The CDR3 DNA follows: TGCGCCAGCATCCTACCCTCGGACACCGCGGGGACCCAGTACTTC. Amino acid sequence: CASILPSDTAGTQYF.

Notes on this clone: At the DNA level, this CDR3 is encoded by other sequences in the same sample as well. This chain joins TRBV20-1 and TRBJ1-2; the D gene is possibly TRBD1 (6 bases). CDR1 and CDR2 from the germline V gene are DFQATT and SNEGSKA (reference sequence). This CDR3 contains 15 residues. The V end was cut by 0 bases, the J end by 8 bases, with 19 bases between. The CDR3, as DNA: TGCAGTGCTAGAGAGAAGCCACAGGGTATATGGGGCTACACCTTC. This codes for CSAREKPQGIWGYTF.

This clone was picked up a small number of times. The missing conserved phenylalanine or tryptophan at the end of this CDR3 makes a read error likely. The sample holds other DNA sequences that translate to the same CDR3. The chain recombines TRBV15 with TRBJ2-7, with a possible D match to TRBD1 (7 bases). The ends were cut back, 1 base at V and 3 bases at J, with 13 bases in the middle. The germline CDR1 and CDR2 sequences are LNHNV and YYDKDF (reference sequence). The length of the CDR3 is 15 residues. Here the CDR3 reads CATSRARQGLYEQYS. The CDR3 coding sequence is TGTGCCACCAGCAGAGCTAGACAGGGACTCTACGAGCAGTACTCC.

By its share, this clone is medium-sized (0.01 to 0.1%). The CDR3 sequence: CASSMTDVAGELFF. Here the CDR3 DNA reads TGTGCCAGCAGTATGACTGACGTAGCCGGGGAGCTGTTTTTT. V usage is TRBV6-1 and J usage is TRBJ2-2; D is ambiguous. Looked up from germline, CDR1 is MNHNS and CDR2 is SASEGT. This CDR3 contains 14 residues. V was pared by 5 bases and J by 6 bases, with 13 bases between.

The genes are TRBV20-1 and TRBJ2-5; a possible D gene is TRBD2 (5 bases). The CDR3 has 14 residues. The V and J ends lost 0 bases and 4 bases respectively, with 12 bases between them. Germline loops: CDR1 DFQATT, CDR2 SNEGSKA (reference sequence). CDR3 nucleotides: TGCAGTGCTAGAGATCCCGGGATCAGAGAGACCCAGTACTTC. Protein: CSARDPGIRETQYF.

V is TRBV5-1 and J is TRBJ2-5; 7 bases agree with TRBD1. CDR1 is SGHRS and CDR2 is YFSETQ in the germline V gene. CDR3 size: 14 residues. The J segment lost 5 bases and the V segment lost 4 bases, leaving 8 bases of the junction unmatched. DNA of the CDR3: TGCGCCAGCAGCACCGGGACAGCTCTGGAGACCCAGTACTTC. Encoded protein: CASSTGTALETQYF.

J is TRBJ2-2 and V is TRBV7-6; TRBD2 agrees at 10 bases. With V trimmed by 6 bases and J by 8 bases, 12 bases remained unmatched. The germline CDR1 and CDR2 sequences are SGHVS and FNYEAQ. This CDR3 is 16 amino acids long. CDR3 sequence: CASRSYISGGTGELFF. CDR3 nucleotides: TGTGCCAGCAGATCCTACATTAGCGGGGGGACAGGGGAGCTGTTTTTT. The variable domain in full, with the rest retrieved from reference TRBV7-6 and TRBJ2-2, is GAGVSQSPRYKVTKRGQDVALRCDPISGHVSLYWYRQALGQGPEFLTYFNYEAQQDKSGLPNDRFSAERPEGSISTLTIQRTEQRDSAMYRCASRSYISGGTGELFFGEGSRLTVL.

This clone was detected many times. This specimen includes other DNA sequences encoding the same CDR3. CDR3 protein: CASSQAPQGSTGYNEQFF. Here the CDR3 DNA reads TGCGCCAGCAGCCAGGCCCCACAGGGTAGTACTGGATACAATGAGCAGTTCTTC. The chain uses TRBV4-1 and TRBJ2-1, with D tentatively TRBD1 (6 bases). The germline CDR1 and CDR2 sequences are MGHRA and YSYEKL. This CDR3 has 18 residues. V lost 3 bases and J 4 bases, leaving 22 bases between the germline ends.

Comment on this clone: A read error may be the cause here, since a much bigger clone is one base away. The chain recombines TRBV6-1 with TRBJ2-7, with D possibly TRBD1 on 6 matching bases. Trimming left V 5 bases short and J 5 bases short, with 25 bases between. The CDR3 covers 17 residues. The V gene's germline CDR1 is MNHNS and CDR2 SASEGT. The CDR3 sequence: CASSSEGLSGTGNEQYF. In nucleotides, the CDR3 is TGTGCCAGCAGTTCAGAGGGCCTTAGTGGTACAGGGAACGAGCAGTACTTC.

This clone was seen ten or more times. The J gene is TRBJ2-1, the V gene TRBV11-2; 9 bases match TRBD2. Trimming took 1 base from V and 8 from J; bases not matched to a gene: 9. In germline, CDR1 is SGHAT, CDR2 FQNNGV. The CDR3 is 16 amino acids. CDR3: CASSLGFGSGGHEQFF. The CDR3 region has the DNA TGTGCCAGCAGCTTAGGGTTTGGTAGCGGGGGACATGAGCAGTTCTTC.

This clone has more than one count but fewer than ten. The J gene is TRBJ2-7, the V gene TRBV28, with 7 bases lining up with TRBD2. The CDR3 has 15 amino acids. In germline, CDR1 is MDHEN, CDR2 SYDVKM. Trimming at V came to 7 bases and at J to 10 bases, leaving 19 bases not matched to a gene. The CDR3: CASITSEVGSYYQYF. CDR3 DNA: TGTGCCAGCATTACTAGCGAGGTTGGCTCCTACTATCAGTACTTC.